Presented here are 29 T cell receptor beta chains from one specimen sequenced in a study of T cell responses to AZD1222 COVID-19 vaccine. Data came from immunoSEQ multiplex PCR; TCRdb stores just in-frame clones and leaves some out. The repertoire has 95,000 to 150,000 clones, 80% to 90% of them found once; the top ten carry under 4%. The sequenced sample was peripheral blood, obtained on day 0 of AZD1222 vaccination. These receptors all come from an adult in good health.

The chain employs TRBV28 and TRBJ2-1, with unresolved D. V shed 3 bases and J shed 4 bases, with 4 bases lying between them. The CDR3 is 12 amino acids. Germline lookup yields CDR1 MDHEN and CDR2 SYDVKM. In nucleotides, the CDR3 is TGTGCCAGCAGTTTTCCGTACAATGAGCAGTTCTTC. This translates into CASSFPYNEQFF.

In nucleotides, the CDR3 is TGTGCCAGCAGTTCGACAGGGTCTGGAAACACCATATATTTT. Its translation is CASSSTGSGNTIYF. This chain uses TRBV6-5 with TRBJ1-3; 7 bases map to TRBD1. This CDR3 is built from 14 residues. CDR1 is MNHEY, CDR2 SVGAGI, per germline. The J segment lost 1 base and the V segment lost 4 bases, leaving 1 base of the junction unmatched.

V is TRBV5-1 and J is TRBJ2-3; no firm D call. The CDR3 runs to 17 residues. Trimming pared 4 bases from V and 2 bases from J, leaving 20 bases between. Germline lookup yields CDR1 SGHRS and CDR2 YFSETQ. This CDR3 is CASSHGIGGSFTDTQYF. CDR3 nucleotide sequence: TGCGCCAGCAGCCATGGGATTGGCGGATCCTTCACAGATACGCAGTATTTT. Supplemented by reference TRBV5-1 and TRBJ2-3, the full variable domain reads KAGVTQTPRYLIKTRGQQVTLSCSPISGHRSVSWYQQTPGQGLQFLFEYFSETQRNKGNFPGRFSGRQFSNSRSEMNVSTLELGDSALYLCASSHGIGGSFTDTQYFGPGTRLTVL.

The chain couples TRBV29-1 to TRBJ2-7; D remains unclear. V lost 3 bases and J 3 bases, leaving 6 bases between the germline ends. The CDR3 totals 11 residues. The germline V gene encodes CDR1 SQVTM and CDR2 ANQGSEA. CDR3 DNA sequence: TGCAGCGTTGAGGGGAACTACGAGCAGTACTTC. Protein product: CSVEGNYEQYF.

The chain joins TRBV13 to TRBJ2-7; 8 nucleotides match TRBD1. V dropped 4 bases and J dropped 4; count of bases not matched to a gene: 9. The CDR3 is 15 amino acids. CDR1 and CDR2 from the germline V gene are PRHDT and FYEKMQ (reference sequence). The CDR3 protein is CASSSRTGMEYEQYF. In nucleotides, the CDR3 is TGTGCCAGCAGCTCCAGGACAGGGATGGAATACGAGCAGTACTTC. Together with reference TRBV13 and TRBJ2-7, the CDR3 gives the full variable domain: AAGVIQSPRHLIKEKRETATLKCYPIPRHDTVYWYQQGPGQDPQFLISFYEKMQSDKGSIPDRFSAQQFSDYHSELNMSSLELGDSALYFCASSSRTGMEYEQYFGPGTRLTVT.

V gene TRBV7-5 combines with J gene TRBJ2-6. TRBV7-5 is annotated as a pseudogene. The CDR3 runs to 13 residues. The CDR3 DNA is TGTGTCAGAAGCTTGGGTGGGGCCAACGTCCTGACTTTC. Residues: CVRSLGGANVLTF.

CDR3 sequence: CASSFLHDRSSPLHF. In DNA, the CDR3 is TGCGCCAGCAGCTTTTTACATGACAGGTCCTCACCCCTCCACTTT. The rearrangement joins TRBV5-1 to TRBJ1-6, with D maybe TRBD1 (6 bases). Germline V gives CDR1 SGHRS, CDR2 YFSETQ. The CDR3 has 15 amino acids. The ends were cut back, 2 bases at V and 10 bases at J, with 16 bases in the middle. Combining the CDR3 with reference TRBV5-1 and TRBJ1-6 gives the whole variable domain KAGVTQTPRYLIKTRGQQVTLSCSPISGHRSVSWYQQTPGQGLQFLFEYFSETQRNKGNFPGRFSGRQFSNSRSEMNVSTLELGDSALYLCASSFLHDRSSPLHFGNGTRLTVT.

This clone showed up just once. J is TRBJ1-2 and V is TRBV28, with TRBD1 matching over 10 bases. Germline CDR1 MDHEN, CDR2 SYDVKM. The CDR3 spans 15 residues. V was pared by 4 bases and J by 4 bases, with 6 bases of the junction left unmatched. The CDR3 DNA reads TGTGCCAGCAGTTCACCCGGGACAGGGGTCTATGGCTACACCTTC. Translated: CASSSPGTGVYGYTF.

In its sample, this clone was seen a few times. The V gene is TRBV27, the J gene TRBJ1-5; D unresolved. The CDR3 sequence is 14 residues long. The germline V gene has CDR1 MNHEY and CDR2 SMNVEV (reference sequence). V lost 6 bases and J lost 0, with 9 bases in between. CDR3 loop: CASSPAGSNQPQHF. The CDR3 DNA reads TGTGCCAGCAGCCCCGCGGGTAGCAATCAGCCCCAGCATTTT.

Written as DNA, the CDR3 is TGTGCCAGCAGCCAACACCCCGGGACTTTTACAGCTAACTATGGCTACACCTTC. Amino acids: CASSQHPGTFTANYGYTF. The chain employs TRBV3-1 (or the pseudogene TRBV3-2) and TRBJ1-2; maybe TRBD1 (5 bases). From germline, CDR1 is LGHDT and CDR2 YNNKEL (reference sequence). V was clipped by 2 bases and J by 0 bases, with 19 bases between them. The length of the CDR3 is 18 residues.

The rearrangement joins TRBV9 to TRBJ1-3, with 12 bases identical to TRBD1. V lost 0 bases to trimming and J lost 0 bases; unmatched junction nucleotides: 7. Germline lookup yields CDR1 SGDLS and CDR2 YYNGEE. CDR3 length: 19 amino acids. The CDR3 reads CASSVAGTGGPFSGNTIYF. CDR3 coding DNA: TGTGCCAGCAGCGTAGCCGGGACAGGGGGCCCATTCTCTGGAAACACCATATATTTT.

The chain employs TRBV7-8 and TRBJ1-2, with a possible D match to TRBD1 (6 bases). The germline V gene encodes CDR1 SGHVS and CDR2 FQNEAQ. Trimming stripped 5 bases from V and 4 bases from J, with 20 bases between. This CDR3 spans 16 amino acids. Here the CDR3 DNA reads TGTGCCAGCAGCGCCCACCCCAGGGGTCCAGGCTATGGCTACACCTTC. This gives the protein CASSAHPRGPGYGYTF.

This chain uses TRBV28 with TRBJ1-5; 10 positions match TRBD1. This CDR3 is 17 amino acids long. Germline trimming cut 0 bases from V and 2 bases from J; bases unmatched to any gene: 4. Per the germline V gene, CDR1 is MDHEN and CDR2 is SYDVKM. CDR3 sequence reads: CASSLWTGGGRNQPQHF. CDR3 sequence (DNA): TGTGCCAGCAGTTTATGGACAGGGGGCGGTCGCAATCAGCCCCAGCATTTT. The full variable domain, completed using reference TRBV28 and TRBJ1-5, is DVKVTQSSRYLVKRTGEKVFLECVQDMDHENMFWYRQDPGLGLRLIYFSYDVKMKEKGDIPEGYSVSREKKERFSLILESASTNQTSMYLCASSLWTGGGRNQPQHFGDGTRLSIL.

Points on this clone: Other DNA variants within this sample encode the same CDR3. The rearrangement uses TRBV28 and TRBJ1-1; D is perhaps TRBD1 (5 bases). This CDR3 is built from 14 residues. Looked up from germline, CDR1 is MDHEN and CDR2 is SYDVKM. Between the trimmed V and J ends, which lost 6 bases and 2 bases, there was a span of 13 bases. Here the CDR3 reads CASSPTGANTEAFF. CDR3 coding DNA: TGTGCCAGCAGCCCAACTGGGGCTAACACTGAAGCTTTCTTT.

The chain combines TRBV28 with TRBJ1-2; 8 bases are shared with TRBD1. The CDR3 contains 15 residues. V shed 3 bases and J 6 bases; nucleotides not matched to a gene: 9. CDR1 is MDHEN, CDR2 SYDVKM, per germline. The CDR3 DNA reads TGTGCCAGCAGTTTGCAGGGGGCGGGACTGAATGGCTACACCTTC. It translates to CASSLQGAGLNGYTF.

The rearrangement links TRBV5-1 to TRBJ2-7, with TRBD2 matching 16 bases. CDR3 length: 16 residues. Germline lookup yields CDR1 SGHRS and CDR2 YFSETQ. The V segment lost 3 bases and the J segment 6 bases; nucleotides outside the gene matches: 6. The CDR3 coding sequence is TGCGCCAGCAGCTGGGGACTAGCGGGGGGGCCTCTCGAGCAGTACTTC. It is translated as CASSWGLAGGPLEQYF.

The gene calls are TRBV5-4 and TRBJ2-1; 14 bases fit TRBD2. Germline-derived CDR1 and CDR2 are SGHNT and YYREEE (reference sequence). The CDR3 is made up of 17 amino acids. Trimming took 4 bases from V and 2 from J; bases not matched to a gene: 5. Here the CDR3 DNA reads TGTGCCAGCAGCCCCGGACTAGCGGGGGGTACCTACAATGAGCAGTTCTTC. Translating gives CASSPGLAGGTYNEQFF. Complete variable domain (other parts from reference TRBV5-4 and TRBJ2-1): ETGVTQSPTHLIKTRGQQVTLRCSSQSGHNTVSWYQQALGQGPQFIFQYYREEENGRGNFPPRFSGLQFPNYSSELNVNALELDDSALYLCASSPGLAGGTYNEQFFGPGTRLTVL.

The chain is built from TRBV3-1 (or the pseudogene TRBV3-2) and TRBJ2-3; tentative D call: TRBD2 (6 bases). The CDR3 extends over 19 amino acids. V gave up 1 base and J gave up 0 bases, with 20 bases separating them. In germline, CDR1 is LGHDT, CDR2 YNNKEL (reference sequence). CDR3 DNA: TGTGCCAGCAGCCAAGGGAGGGCTAGCCCATCAGATAGCACAGATACGCAGTATTTT. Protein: CASSQGRASPSDSTDTQYF.

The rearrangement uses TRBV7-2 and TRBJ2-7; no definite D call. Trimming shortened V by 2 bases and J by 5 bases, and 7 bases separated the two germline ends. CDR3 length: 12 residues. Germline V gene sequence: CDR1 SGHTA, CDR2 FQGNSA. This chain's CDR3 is CASSLRVHEQYF. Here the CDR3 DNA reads TGTGCCAGCAGCTTACGAGTCCACGAGCAGTACTTC.

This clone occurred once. The DNA of the CDR3 is TGTGCCAGCACCCGACGGGGAGGAACAAACACTGAAGCTTTCTTT. Translated, it gives CASTRRGGTNTEAFF. V is TRBV27 and J is TRBJ1-1; D is uncertain. Germline CDR1 MNHEY, CDR2 SMNVEV (reference sequence). V dropped 7 bases and J dropped 2 bases, with 17 bases sitting between them. The CDR3 runs to 15 residues.

This chain's CDR3 is CASSQDFDRGIVYGYTF. For the CDR3, the DNA is TGCGCCAGCAGCCAAGATTTCGACAGGGGGATCGTCTATGGCTACACCTTC. V usage is TRBV4-1 and J usage is TRBJ1-2; 9 bases fit TRBD1. Germline CDR1 MGHRA, CDR2 YSYEKL. The CDR3 extends over 17 amino acids. Trimming at V came to 0 bases and at J to 4 bases, leaving 9 bases not matched to a gene.

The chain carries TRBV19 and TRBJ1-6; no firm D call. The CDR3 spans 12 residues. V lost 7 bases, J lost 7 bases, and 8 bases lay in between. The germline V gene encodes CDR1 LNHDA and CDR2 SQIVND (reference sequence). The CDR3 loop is CASNLSNSPLHF. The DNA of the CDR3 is TGTGCCAGTAATCTGTCGAATTCACCCCTCCACTTT.

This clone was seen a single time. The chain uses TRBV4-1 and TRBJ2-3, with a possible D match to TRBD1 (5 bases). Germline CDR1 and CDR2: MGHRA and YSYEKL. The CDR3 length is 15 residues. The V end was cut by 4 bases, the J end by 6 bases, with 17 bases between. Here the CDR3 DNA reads TGCGCCAGCAGCCCATCCGACAGAACAAGGGATACGCAGTATTTT. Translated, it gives CASSPSDRTRDTQYF.

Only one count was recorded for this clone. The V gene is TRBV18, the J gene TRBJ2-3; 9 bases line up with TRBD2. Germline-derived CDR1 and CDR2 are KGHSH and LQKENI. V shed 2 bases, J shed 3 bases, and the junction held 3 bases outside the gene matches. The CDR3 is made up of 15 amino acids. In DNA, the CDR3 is TGTGCCAGCTCACCAGCGGGAGGGATAACAGATACGCAGTATTTT. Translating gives CASSPAGGITDTQYF.

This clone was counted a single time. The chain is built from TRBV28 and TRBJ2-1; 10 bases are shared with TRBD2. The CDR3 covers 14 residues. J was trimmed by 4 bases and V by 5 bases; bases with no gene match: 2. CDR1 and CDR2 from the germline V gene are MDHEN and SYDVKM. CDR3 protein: CASSLAGAYNEQFF. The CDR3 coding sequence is TGTGCCAGCAGTCTAGCGGGAGCTTACAATGAGCAGTTCTTC.

The CDR3 region is CASSLGQGAYEQYF. The CDR3 DNA sequence: TGTGCCAGCAGCTTGGGACAGGGAGCCTACGAGCAGTACTTC. The chain combines TRBV6-2 or TRBV6-3 with TRBJ2-7; TRBD1 matches at 9 bases. The CDR3 contains 14 residues. The J segment lost 2 bases and the V segment lost 6 bases, leaving 5 bases of the junction unmatched. CDR1 MNHEY and CDR2 SVGEGT come from the germline V gene.

CDR3 sequence: CASSHGSGYYNEQFF. The DNA of the CDR3 is TGCGCCAGCAGTCACGGCAGCGGGTATTACAATGAGCAGTTCTTC. This rearrangement joins TRBV5-1 to TRBJ2-1; D is perhaps TRBD2 (6 bases). The length of the CDR3 is 15 residues. With 5 bases removed from V and 4 bases from J, the gap between germline ends came to 16 bases. Germline V lookup: CDR1 SGHRS, CDR2 YFSETQ.

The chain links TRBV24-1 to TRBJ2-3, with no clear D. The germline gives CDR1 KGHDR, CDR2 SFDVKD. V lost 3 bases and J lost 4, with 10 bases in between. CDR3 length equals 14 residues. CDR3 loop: CATSDPDLADTQYF. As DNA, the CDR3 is TGTGCCACCAGTGATCCGGACCTTGCAGATACGCAGTATTTT.

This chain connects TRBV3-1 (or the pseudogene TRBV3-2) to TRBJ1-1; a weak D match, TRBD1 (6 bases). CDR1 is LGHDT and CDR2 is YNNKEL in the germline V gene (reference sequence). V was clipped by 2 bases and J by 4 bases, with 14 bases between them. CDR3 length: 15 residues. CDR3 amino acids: CASSQMGGVGTEAFF. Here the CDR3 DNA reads TGTGCCAGCAGCCAAATGGGGGGCGTGGGCACTGAAGCTTTCTTT.